This entry describes one T cell receptor beta chain. As originally analysed: Using reference gene primer amplification, nucleated cell counts were estimated. The protocol was immunoSEQ multiplex PCR, while the TCRdb copy is restricted to in-frame clones and leaves out a portion. The DNA was the basis for D and trimming; V, J and clone size are from that table. The sample yields 150,000 or so clones, approximately 83% seen once. The CDR3 is made up of 13 amino acids. V lost 6 bases, J lost 5 bases, and 6 bases stayed unmatched. Germline V gene lookup returns CDR1 MNHEY and CDR2 SVGEGT. The sample is drawn from a study of blood T cell repertoires in COVID-19. Study as a whole: Samples taken during acute and convalescent COVID-19 were collected in the United States, Italy and Spain. PBMCs, B-cell-depleted T cells, or T cells were the source of the cDNA or gDNA that made up the material.

The TCR originated in a human donor in a cohort sampled during active COVID-19. Specimen: peripheral blood. The genes are TRBV6-2 or TRBV6-3 and TRBJ2-5; 7 bases agree with TRBD1. The CDR3 DNA sequence: TGTGCCAGCAGCTCGACAGGGTCGGAGACCCAGTACTTC. This sequence encodes CASSSTGSETQYF.